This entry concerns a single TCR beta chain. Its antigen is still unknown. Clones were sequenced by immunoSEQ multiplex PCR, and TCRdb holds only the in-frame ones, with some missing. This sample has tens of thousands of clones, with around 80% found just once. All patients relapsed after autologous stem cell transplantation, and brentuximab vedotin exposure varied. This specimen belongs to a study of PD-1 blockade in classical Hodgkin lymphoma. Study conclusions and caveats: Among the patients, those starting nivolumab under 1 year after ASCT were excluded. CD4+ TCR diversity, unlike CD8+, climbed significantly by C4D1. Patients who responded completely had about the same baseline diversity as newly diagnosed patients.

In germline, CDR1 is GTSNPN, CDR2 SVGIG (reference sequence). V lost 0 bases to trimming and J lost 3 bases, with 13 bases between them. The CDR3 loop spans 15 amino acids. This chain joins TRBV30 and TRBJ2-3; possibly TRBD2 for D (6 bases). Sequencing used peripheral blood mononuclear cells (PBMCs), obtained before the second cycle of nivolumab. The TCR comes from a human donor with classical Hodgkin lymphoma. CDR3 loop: CAWSVLGGTTDTQYF. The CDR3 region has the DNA TGTGCCTGGAGTGTACTGGGGGGAACAACAGATACGCAGTATTTT.